These 18 T cell receptor beta chains share one sample of origin, sequenced in a study of cytomegalovirus exposure and HLA in healthy donors. The study ran its PCR with 60 Vbeta and 13 Jbeta primers. Assay used: immunoSEQ multiplex PCR; TCRdb lists only in-frame clones, some missing. The sample gives 150,000 or so clones, approximately 80% of which show up once; 4.5% to 7% is in the top ten. Sequencing was carried out using PBMCs. Every receptor here comes from a woman aged 40 to 55 in good health and CMV-seropositive.

The chain employs TRBV7-3 and TRBJ1-1, with a possible D match to TRBD1 (5 bases). Germline V CDR1 and CDR2: SGHTA, FQGTGA. V dropped 5 bases and J dropped 0 bases, with 13 bases sitting between them. CDR3 length equals 15 residues. For the CDR3, the DNA is TGTGCCAGCAGCGCGTCCCGGACACTGAACACTGAAGCTTTCTTT. Protein sequence: CASSASRTLNTEAFF.

This clone occurred a few times. The chain carries TRBV28 and TRBJ1-1; the D gene is possibly TRBD1 (6 bases). Germline CDR1 reads MDHEN; CDR2 reads SYDVKM. The CDR3 length is 13 residues. The V end was cut by 3 bases, the J end by 8 bases, with 13 bases between. The CDR3 DNA reads as TGTGCCAGCAGTTTCCCCCTAACAGGGGAAGCTTTCTTT. Amino acid sequence: CASSFPLTGEAFF.

CDR3 DNA sequence: TGTGCCAGCAGAGGACTAGCAACACCTTCGGGGACCCAGTACTTC. It is translated as CASRGLATPSGTQYF. V is TRBV2 and J is TRBJ2-5; 8 bases align to TRBD2. Per the germline V gene, CDR1 is SNHLY and CDR2 is FYNNEI. CDR3 length: 15 amino acids. V trimming: 6 bases; J trimming: 7 bases; junction bases outside the gene matches: 13.

The chain couples TRBV6-1 to TRBJ1-2; TRBD1 is a possible D gene (6 bases). Germline CDR1 and CDR2: MNHNS and SASEGT. The CDR3 is made up of 14 amino acids. V lost 8 bases and J 5 bases, leaving 18 bases between the germline ends. DNA of the CDR3: TGTGCCAGCCACCGAACAGGGAAAGGTTATGGCTACACCTTC. This sequence encodes CASHRTGKGYGYTF.

The V call is TRBV10-3, the J call TRBJ2-3, with 13 bases matching TRBD2. V lost 6 bases, J lost 0 bases, and 12 bases stayed unmatched. The CDR3 extends over 19 amino acids. The germline CDR1 and CDR2 sequences are ENHRY and SYGVKD. CDR3 protein: CAIRGTSGTSTSSTDTQYF. Here the CDR3 DNA reads TGTGCCATCAGAGGGACTAGCGGGACGTCGACCTCTAGCACAGATACGCAGTATTTT.

The chain joins TRBV11-2 to TRBJ1-2, with D tentatively TRBD1 (6 bases). The CDR3 sequence is 13 residues long. The V gene's germline CDR1 is SGHAT and CDR2 FQNNGV. The V gene lost 2 bases and the J gene lost 6 bases, with 10 bases spanning the gap. The CDR3 DNA is TGTGCCAGCAGCTTACAATCAGGGGATGGCTACACCTTC. It codes for CASSLQSGDGYTF.

V is TRBV11-3 and J is TRBJ2-2; tentative D call: TRBD1 (7 bases). V lost 5 bases and J 0 bases, leaving 16 bases between the germline ends. Germline CDR1 reads SGHNT; CDR2 reads YENEEA. The CDR3 totals 17 residues. This chain's CDR3 is CASSPLTGRSNTGELFF. In DNA form, the CDR3 reads TGTGCCAGCAGCCCCCTGACAGGGAGGTCGAACACCGGGGAGCTGTTTTTT.

The chain recombines TRBV15 with TRBJ2-7, with D maybe TRBD2 (5 bases). The CDR3 has 14 residues. CDR1 LNHNV and CDR2 YYDKDF come from the germline V gene (reference sequence). The germline V and J ends were trimmed by 0 bases and 4 bases, with 10 bases remaining between them. The CDR3 DNA sequence: TGTGCCACCAGCAGAGAGGGAGAACCGTACGAGCAGTACTTC. Translation: CATSREGEPYEQYF. Drawing the rest from reference TRBV15 and TRBJ2-7, the complete variable domain is DAMVIQNPRYQVTQFGKPVTLSCSQTLNHNVMYWYQQKSSQAPKLLFHYYDKDFNNEADTPDNFQSRRPNTSFCFLDIRSPGLGDTAMYLCATSREGEPYEQYFGPGTRLTVT.

This chain connects TRBV27 to TRBJ2-3; 8 bases match TRBD1. Looked up from germline, CDR1 is MNHEY and CDR2 is SMNVEV (reference sequence). V shed 3 bases and J 5 bases; nucleotides not matched to a gene: 4. This CDR3 contains 14 residues. CDR3 bases: TGTGCCAGCAGTTTGCAGGGGGCGAGAGATACGCAGTATTTT. It encodes CASSLQGARDTQYF.

The table lists this clone with a few counts. The chain links TRBV7-6 to TRBJ1-4; D call uncertain. Germline assignment: CDR1 SGHVS and CDR2 FNYEAQ. V lost 5 bases and J lost 7, with 17 bases in between. The length of the CDR3 is 15 residues. The CDR3 nucleotides are TGTGCCAGCAGCCCAAACAGTCAAGGAAGTGAAAAACTGTTTTTT. Translating gives CASSPNSQGSEKLFF.

The chain has TRBV10-2 and TRBJ1-5; TRBD1 matches at 8 bases. J was trimmed by 12 bases and V by 3 bases; bases with no gene match: 4. The germline gives CDR1 WSHSY, CDR2 SAAADI. CDR3 length equals 12 residues. The CDR3 sequence: CASSDPGQDQHF. The CDR3 DNA reads TGCGCCAGCAGTGACCCGGGACAGGACCAGCATTTT.

The rearrangement links TRBV7-9 to TRBJ1-6; the match to TRBD1 covers 7 bases. The CDR3 runs 13 residues. Germline V CDR1 and CDR2: SEHNR, FQNEAQ (reference sequence). Unmatched junction bases numbered 8, after V lost 6 bases and J lost 12 bases. CDR3 in amino acids: CASRPGGIEPLHF. The CDR3 DNA follows: TGTGCCAGCAGACCAGGGGGAATCGAACCCCTCCACTTT.

This chain joins TRBV11-2 and TRBJ2-7, with D perhaps matching TRBD2 (5 bases). V lost 5 bases and J 6 bases, leaving 17 bases between the germline ends. Per the germline V gene, CDR1 is SGHAT and CDR2 is FQNNGV. CDR3 size: 14 residues. The CDR3 DNA reads as TGTGCCAGCAGCCAAGCGGCCGGGTTGCGCGAGCAGTACTTC. Residues: CASSQAAGLREQYF.

This clone has more than one count but fewer than ten. The CDR3 loop is CASSLEPGLAGETQYF. The CDR3 DNA sequence: TGTGCCAGCAGCCTCGAACCGGGACTAGCAGGAGAGACCCAGTACTTC. The chain employs TRBV28 and TRBJ2-5, with 9 bases lining up with TRBD2. Losses at the gene ends were 6 bases for V and 4 bases for J; bases not matched to a gene: 12. From germline, CDR1 is MDHEN and CDR2 SYDVKM. The CDR3 loop spans 16 amino acids.

The genes are TRBV4-2 and TRBJ2-3, with 12 positions matching TRBD2. V gave up 5 bases and J gave up 6 bases; unmatched junction bases: 6. The CDR3 sequence is 15 residues long. CDR1 LGHNA and CDR2 YNFKEQ come from the germline V gene. The CDR3 region has the DNA TGTGCCAGCAGCTACCGGACTAGCGGGGAGGATACGCAGTATTTT. Protein product: CASSYRTSGEDTQYF.

The CDR3 nucleotides are TGTGCCAGCAGCACCGCTCCGGGACAGGAGAATAATGAAAAACTGTTTTTT. Encoded protein: CASSTAPGQENNEKLFF. The chain is built from TRBV7-9 and TRBJ1-4, with TRBD1 matching 8 bases. The CDR3 contains 17 residues. J gave up 4 bases and V 5 bases, and 12 bases lay outside the gene matches. Per the germline V gene, CDR1 is SEHNR and CDR2 is FQNEAQ (reference sequence).

Only one count was recorded for this clone. The rearrangement joins TRBV18 to TRBJ1-4, with a tentative D call TRBD1 (5 bases). The ends were cut back, 4 bases at V and 8 bases at J, with 14 bases in the middle. The length of the CDR3 is 14 residues. Germline-derived CDR1 and CDR2 are KGHSH and LQKENI. The CDR3 coding sequence is TGTGCCAGCTCACTGGGACTGATGGGAGAAAAACTGTTTTTT. Translated: CASSLGLMGEKLFF.

V gene TRBV27 combines with J gene TRBJ2-1; no firm D call. The V gene lost 5 bases and the J gene lost 1 base, with 9 bases spanning the gap. Germline V gives CDR1 MNHEY, CDR2 SMNVEV (reference sequence). The CDR3 loop spans 14 amino acids. The CDR3 DNA reads as TGTGCCAGCAGTCCCTTACAGTCCTACAATGAGCAGTTCTTC. Protein sequence: CASSPLQSYNEQFF.